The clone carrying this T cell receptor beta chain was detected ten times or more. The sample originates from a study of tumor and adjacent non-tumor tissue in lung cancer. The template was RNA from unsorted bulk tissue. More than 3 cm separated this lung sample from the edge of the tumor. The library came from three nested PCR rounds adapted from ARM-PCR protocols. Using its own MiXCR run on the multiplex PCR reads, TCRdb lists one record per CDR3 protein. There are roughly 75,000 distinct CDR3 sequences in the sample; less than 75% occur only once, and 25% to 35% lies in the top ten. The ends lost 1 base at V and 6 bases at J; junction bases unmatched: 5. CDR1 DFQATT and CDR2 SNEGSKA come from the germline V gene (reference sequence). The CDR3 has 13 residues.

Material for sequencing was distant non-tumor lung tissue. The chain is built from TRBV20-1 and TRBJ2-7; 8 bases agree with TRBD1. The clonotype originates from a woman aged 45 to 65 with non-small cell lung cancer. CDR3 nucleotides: TGCAGTGCTAGAGTGGCAGGACAGGGCGAGCAGTACTTC. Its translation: CSARVAGQGEQYF.